Below are 29 T cell receptor beta chains sequenced from a single sample in a study of CXCR3-negative and CXCR3-positive naive CD8 T cells. Study-wide findings and caveats: CXCR3-positive naive cells carried more hydrophobic TRB CDR3s than CXCR3-negative naive cells did.

No antigens are known for them. Libraries of TRB cDNA were made by 5' RACE and carried UMIs. TCRdb re-called the 5' RACE reads; every CDR3 protein appears as one record, without DNA. Found here are about 84,000 distinct CDR3 sequences; the top ten clones hold about 0.62%. The sequenced material came from naive CXCR3+ CD8+ T cells from blood. Subset given: CD45RO-CCR7+CD27+CD95- naive CD8+ T cells expressing CXCR3 (TNR3+). Receptors were obtained from a human donor in good health. Some clones in this sample may be carry-over from other donors' samples.

The gene calls are TRBV7-9 and TRBJ2-7; TCRdb selects TRBD2, and the lack of DNA leaves this call unchecked. Germline lookup yields CDR1 SEHNR and CDR2 FQNEAQ (reference sequence). The CDR3 totals 18 residues. CDR3 protein: CANSVTGTSGIFSYEQYF.

The J gene is TRBJ1-1, the V gene TRBV30. This CDR3 comprises 14 residues. Germline CDR1 GTSNPN, CDR2 SVGIG (reference sequence). CDR3 amino acids: CAWMFGDLNTEAFF. Full variable domain (outside the CDR3, taken from reference TRBV30 and TRBJ1-1): SQTIHQWPATLVQPVGSPLSLECTVEGTSNPNLYWYRQAAGRGLQLLFYSVGIGQISSEVPQNLSASRPQDRQFILSSKKLLLSDSGFYLCAWMFGDLNTEAFFGQGTRLTVV.

The CDR3 spells CASSLATGSGYGYTF. The rearrangement uses TRBV7-8 and TRBJ1-2; the D call of TRBD1 rests on TCRdb alone, since no DNA is present to check it. This CDR3 comprises 15 residues. From germline, CDR1 is SGHVS and CDR2 FQNEAQ.

The V gene is TRBV5-5, the J gene TRBJ2-1; lacking DNA, the TRBD1 call made by TCRdb goes unchecked. Germline values: CDR1 SGHKS, CDR2 YYEKEE (reference sequence). This CDR3 contains 19 residues. The CDR3 protein is CASSLEEIGTGGADDEQFF. The full variable domain, rest sourced from reference TRBV5-5 and TRBJ2-1, is DAGVTQSPTHLIKTRGQQVTLRCSPISGHKSVSWYQQVLGQGPQFIFQYYEKEERGRGNFPDRFSARQFPNYSSELNVNALLLGDSALYLCASSLEEIGTGGADDEQFFGPGTRLTVL.

The gene calls are TRBV3-1 and TRBJ2-2. CDR1 LGHDT and CDR2 YNNKEL come from the germline V gene (reference sequence). The CDR3 extends over 15 amino acids. CDR3 loop: CASSWRMDTRGELFF.

The genes are TRBV29-1 and TRBJ2-2; without DNA, the TCRdb call of TRBD2 cannot be checked. In germline, CDR1 is SQVTM, CDR2 ANQGSEA. The CDR3 is 21 amino acids. CDR3 amino acids: CSVEGSGGLAGLTANTGELFF.

The CDR3 sequence: CASSPTGLLNTDTQYF. This chain joins TRBV11-2 and TRBJ2-3; the D gene TCRdb calls, TRBD2, cannot be checked with no DNA. This CDR3 is built from 16 residues. Germline V gene lookup returns CDR1 SGHAT and CDR2 FQNNGV.

V gene TRBV2 combines with J gene TRBJ2-5. This CDR3 is built from 13 residues. The germline V gene encodes CDR1 SNHLY and CDR2 FYNNEI. The CDR3 loop is CASSDFSWETQYF.

The V and J genes are TRBV10-1 and TRBJ1-5; lacking DNA, the TRBD1 call made by TCRdb goes unchecked. In germline, CDR1 is WNHNN, CDR2 SYGVQD (reference sequence). There are 15 residues in the CDR3. The chain's CDR3 is CASSEMRGFNQPQHF.

The rearrangement joins TRBV10-3 to TRBJ1-1. CDR3 length: 14 amino acids. CDR1 is ENHRY, CDR2 SYGVKD, per germline. The CDR3 reads CAISPGEGHTEAFF.

The CDR3 reads CLGRGPYNEQFF. The chain combines TRBV29-1 with TRBJ2-1; TCRdb reports TRBD1, a call that lacks DNA to check it against. The CDR3 has 12 amino acids. CDR1 is SQVTM, CDR2 ANQGSEA, per germline.

This chain connects TRBV7-9 to TRBJ1-2; TCRdb's D call of TRBD1 is untestable without DNA. Germline V gives CDR1 SEHNR, CDR2 FQNEAQ (reference sequence). This CDR3 region has 12 residues. CDR3 sequence: CASSEGGYGYTF.

The rearrangement uses TRBV28 and TRBJ2-3; the TCRdb D gene call, TRBD2, has no DNA to confirm it. The CDR3 length is 15 residues. Germline values: CDR1 MDHEN, CDR2 SYDVKM. The CDR3 sequence is CASSLERGSTDTQYF.

The rearrangement links TRBV5-1 to TRBJ2-3; TCRdb indicates TRBD1, and absent DNA this call remains unverified. Germline V gene lookup returns CDR1 SGHRS and CDR2 YFSETQ. The CDR3 loop spans 14 amino acids. The CDR3 spells CASSAGGSTDTQYF.

The chain couples TRBV12-3 or TRBV12-4 to TRBJ2-7; TCRdb's assignment of TRBD1 cannot be checked, as there is no DNA. This CDR3 has 15 residues. The CDR3 here is CASSLGAGQNYEQYF.

The V gene is TRBV10-3, the J gene TRBJ2-7; TCRdb outputs TRBD2, but without DNA this stays unchecked. Germline loops: CDR1 ENHRY, CDR2 SYGVKD. There are 15 residues in the CDR3. The chain's CDR3 is CAISEGLESYPEQYF.

This rearrangement joins TRBV6-1 to TRBJ2-7; lacking DNA, the TRBD2 call made by TCRdb goes unchecked. In germline, CDR1 is MNHNS, CDR2 SASEGT. The CDR3 consists of 15 residues. CDR3 amino acids: CASSESDSLIYEQYF.

The gene calls are TRBV28 and TRBJ2-1; TCRdb proposes TRBD2, but this gene call is untestable without DNA. Germline CDR1 MDHEN, CDR2 SYDVKM. CDR3 length: 15 residues. CDR3 residues: CASSLGVARYNEQFF.

The chain combines TRBV6-2 or TRBV6-3 with TRBJ1-5. The CDR3 consists of 15 residues. Germline CDR1 reads MNHEY; CDR2 reads SVGEGT. The CDR3 loop is CASSYVQPGYQPQHF.

The chain has TRBV14 and TRBJ2-7. The CDR3 loop spans 12 amino acids. Germline CDR1 SGHDN, CDR2 FVKESK. CDR3 residues: CASSLTSYEQYF.

The V and J genes are TRBV28 and TRBJ2-1; TCRdb gives TRBD1 as the D gene, but with no DNA this cannot be confirmed. Looked up from germline, CDR1 is MDHEN and CDR2 is SYDVKM. The length of the CDR3 is 12 residues. The chain's CDR3 is CASTDRANEQFF.

The CDR3 reads CASSILAGGELPETQYF. The J gene is TRBJ2-5, the V gene TRBV7-8; TCRdb lists TRBD2, though no DNA is available to test this call. The CDR3 is 17 amino acids. Germline V CDR1 and CDR2: SGHVS, FQNEAQ.

The chain uses TRBV5-5 and TRBJ1-2. CDR1 SGHKS and CDR2 YYEKEE come from the germline V gene (reference sequence). CDR3 size: 13 residues. This CDR3 reads CASNQVGWHGYTF.

The chain carries TRBV19 and TRBJ2-7; the TRBD2 assignment by TCRdb is unverifiable without DNA. The CDR3 is 15 residues long. The germline V gene encodes CDR1 LNHDA and CDR2 SQIVND (reference sequence). Here the CDR3 reads CASSSGLAGTYEQYF.

The chain has TRBV7-8 and TRBJ2-5; the TCRdb D gene call, TRBD1, has no DNA to confirm it. Germline CDR1 and CDR2: SGHVS and FQNEAQ. The CDR3 loop spans 16 amino acids. The CDR3 protein is CASSSHSTGQGDPVNF.

This chain joins TRBV7-9 and TRBJ1-1. The CDR3 runs 14 residues. Per germline, CDR1 SEHNR and CDR2 FQNEAQ (reference sequence). The CDR3 is CASSGPSGGVEAFF.

The chain links TRBV15 to TRBJ2-1. Germline V gives CDR1 LNHNV, CDR2 YYDKDF (reference sequence). The CDR3 is made up of 12 amino acids. CDR3 residues: CATSLGLNEQFF.

The CDR3 reads CASSPPVSTDTQYF. V is TRBV6-5 and J is TRBJ2-3; the D gene TCRdb calls, TRBD2, cannot be checked with no DNA. CDR3 length equals 14 residues. CDR1 and CDR2 from the germline V gene are MNHEY and SVGAGI.

The chain links TRBV7-8 to TRBJ2-7; TCRdb selects TRBD1, and the lack of DNA leaves this call unchecked. Germline-derived CDR1 and CDR2 are SGHVS and FQNEAQ. The CDR3 has 16 amino acids. The CDR3: CASSLKLGPLSYEQYF.